The present TCR beta chain was sequenced within a study of CD8 T cells in ankylosing spondylitis. General study findings and limits: Seemingly characteristic of ankylosing spondylitis blood was a TCR beta motif consisting of about 8 highly homologous variants. Disease-linked clones were reportedly significantly enriched in matched ankylosing spondylitis synovial fluid. Reactive arthritis synovial fluid and blood were previously reported to contain some motif variants.

Quantitative molecular-barcoded 5'-RACE generated the TCR beta libraries. TCRdb analysed the 5' RACE reads with MiXCR anew, one entry per CDR3 protein. The sample records some 250,000 distinct CDR3 sequences, 8.6% being singletons. The germline V and J ends were trimmed by 0 bases and 4 bases, with 7 bases remaining between them. This CDR3 comprises 13 residues. Looked up from germline, CDR1 is KGHSH and CDR2 is LQKENI. Ten or more counts support this clonotype. The antigen is not known. The TCR comes from a male donor with ankylosing spondylitis or in good health (not recorded which). The chain joins TRBV18 to TRBJ2-7; possible D gene TRBD1, 5 bases. Sequenced: blood, either unsorted or a sorted T cell fraction (not recorded which). The CDR3 loop is CASSPPDSYEQYF. CDR3 DNA: TGTGCCAGCTCACCACCCGACAGTTACGAGCAGTACTTC. Looking up the rest from reference TRBV18 and TRBJ2-7 gives the full variable domain: NAGVMQNPRHLVRRRGQEARLRCSPMKGHSHVYWYRQLPEEGLKFMVYLQKENIIDESGMPKERFSAEFPKEGPSILRIQQVVRGDSAAYFCASSPPDSYEQYFGPGTRLTVT.